This TCR beta chain was observed in a study of CD8 T cells in Susac syndrome. Study-wide context: Within the sequenced group of Susac syndrome patients, roughly six showed active disease and eight were in remission.

Per the germline V gene, CDR1 is SGHRS and CDR2 is YFSETQ. Trimming removed 4 bases from V and 6 bases from J, with 14 bases in between. CDR3 length: 14 amino acids. RNA totalling roughly 0.45 to 1 ug underwent reverse transcription with random hexamers. TCRdb itself ran the immunoSEQ multiplex PCR reads through MiXCR, one entry per CDR3 protein. This table has 130,000 to 150,000 distinct CDR3 sequences, approximately 94% appearing once. This clonotype originated in a human donor with Susac syndrome. The genes are TRBV5-1 and TRBJ2-1; possibly TRBD1 for D (5 bases). Sample: CD4+ T cells from PBMCs. The CDR3: CASSGFAGANEQFF. The CDR3 bases are TGCGCCAGCAGCGGATTCGCTGGGGCCAATGAGCAGTTCTTC.